This paragraph covers one TCR beta chain sequence. Other DNA sequences in the sample encode the same CDR3. CDR1 and CDR2 from the germline V gene are LNHNV and YYDKDF (reference sequence). Trimming shortened V by 2 bases and J by 1 base, and 7 bases separated the two germline ends. The CDR3 runs to 14 residues. Cohort placement rested on clinical history that participants reported themselves. The data stem from a study of blood T cell repertoires in COVID-19. About the study: Samples representing acute and convalescent COVID-19 were sourced from the United States, Italy and Spain. PBMCs, B-cell-depleted T cells, or T cells provided the cDNA or gDNA that made up the material.

In the original processing: Cell counts per sample came from amplifying reference gene primers. The method was immunoSEQ multiplex PCR; TCRdb's version includes in-frame clones alone and lacks a portion of them. The DNA gave D and trimming, while V, J and clone size come from that table. The table shows 200,000 to 250,000 clones, with less than 90% occurring only once. V usage is TRBV15 and J usage is TRBJ2-3; perhaps TRBD1 as D (6 bases). The sequenced sample consisted of PBMCs or T cells enriched from blood (not recorded which). The receptor comes from a woman aged 45-59 years in a cohort exposed to, infected with or recovered from COVID-19 (not recorded which). CDR3 region: CATSRRTGTDTQYF. The CDR3 coding sequence is TGTGCCACCAGCAGAAGGACAGGCACAGATACGCAGTATTTT.